The 18 T cell receptor beta chains listed next were all sequenced from one sample in a study of CD8 T cells in ankylosing spondylitis. One entry per CDR3 protein results from TCRdb running MiXCR on the 5' RACE reads. The sample includes some 200,000 distinct CDR3 sequences, 13% of them seen just once. The sample consisted of blood, either unsorted or a sorted T cell fraction (not recorded which). The receptors shown here come from a male donor with ankylosing spondylitis or in good health (not recorded which).

This clonotype was counted only a few times. The chain is built from TRBV7-9 and TRBJ2-7, with 9 bases lining up with TRBD1. This CDR3 spans 14 amino acids. Germline V gene data show CDR1 as SEHNR and CDR2 as FQNEAQ (reference sequence). With 5 bases clipped from V and 5 bases from J, the junction kept 7 bases outside the gene matches. The CDR3 sequence: CASSPRTGDHEQYF. The CDR3 region has the DNA TGTGCCAGCAGCCCAAGGACAGGGGACCACGAGCAGTACTTC.

Here the CDR3 reads CASTKDRGDWPQHF. The CDR3 DNA follows: TGTGCCAGCACTAAGGACAGGGGCGATTGGCCCCAGCATTTT. The V call is TRBV7-2, the J call TRBJ1-5, with 9 bases identical to TRBD1. In germline, CDR1 is SGHTA, CDR2 FQGNSA. J lost 9 bases, V lost 7 bases, and 10 bases had no gene match. This CDR3 has 14 amino acids.

This clonotype was seen more than once but under ten times. This chain connects TRBV5-1 to TRBJ1-4; a possible D gene is TRBD1 (6 bases). This CDR3 region has 14 residues. Germline-derived CDR1 and CDR2 are SGHRS and YFSETQ. The V end was cut by 7 bases, the J end by 7 bases, with 17 bases between. The CDR3 DNA reads TGCGCCAGCGCCCCCGGGACATCGATTGAAAAACTGTTTTTT. This sequence encodes CASAPGTSIEKLFF.

This clonotype has just a few counts. This chain joins TRBV9 and TRBJ1-1; D not certain. CDR1 is SGDLS, CDR2 YYNGEE, per germline. The CDR3 is 14 residues long. Trimming left V 0 bases short and J 5 bases short, with 11 bases between. CDR3 in DNA: TGTGCCAGCAGCGTAGCCGGAAGAAAGACTGAAGCTTTCTTT. Translated: CASSVAGRKTEAFF.

In this sample, this clonotype turned up a few times. This rearrangement joins TRBV25-1 to TRBJ2-1, with TRBD2 matching over 10 bases. The V gene's germline CDR1 is MGHDK and CDR2 SYGVNS. V trimming: 0 bases; J trimming: 7 bases; junction bases outside the gene matches: 6. CDR3 length: 16 residues. The CDR3 here is CASSEYSGGAGNEQFF. Here the CDR3 DNA reads TGTGCCAGCAGTGAATACAGCGGGGGGGCCGGGAATGAGCAGTTCTTC.

This clonotype was seen a few times. The J gene is TRBJ2-3, the V gene TRBV24-1, with D unresolved. Between the trimmed V and J ends, which lost 3 bases and 4 bases, there was a span of 10 bases. The length of the CDR3 is 14 residues. Germline CDR1 reads KGHDR; CDR2 reads SFDVKD. The CDR3 DNA sequence: TGTGCCACCAGTGATGCCCGTGGCCCAGATACGCAGTATTTT. It specifies CATSDARGPDTQYF.

This clonotype was seen more than once but under ten times. V is TRBV5-1 and J is TRBJ1-4; no clear D. CDR3 length equals 18 residues. V shed 5 bases and J shed 0 bases, with 20 bases lying between them. CDR1 and CDR2 from the germline V gene are SGHRS and YFSETQ. Here the CDR3 DNA reads TGCGCCAGCAGGAAACGACAAGTTGATCAAGCAACTAATGAAAAACTGTTTTTT. This gives the protein CASRKRQVDQATNEKLFF.

There are many counts of this clonotype. V usage is TRBV6-1 and J usage is TRBJ2-5; TRBD1 aligns across 9 bases. The germline V gene has CDR1 MNHNS and CDR2 SASEGT. The CDR3 totals 14 residues. J was trimmed by 5 bases and V by 6 bases; bases with no gene match: 7. The CDR3 reads CASSLGTGMETQYF. DNA for the CDR3: TGTGCCAGCAGCCTAGGGACAGGGATGGAGACCCAGTACTTC.

This clonotype has ten or more counts. This sequence joins TRBV4-2 and TRBJ1-1, with 7 bases matching TRBD1. Germline V CDR1 and CDR2: LGHNA, YNFKEQ. V lost 1 base, J lost 6 bases, and 2 bases stayed unmatched. The CDR3 spans 13 residues. Here the CDR3 DNA reads TGTGCCAGCAGCCAAGGAGGACAGGCTGAAGCTTTCTTT. It codes for CASSQGGQAEAFF.

The chain links TRBV3-1 to TRBJ1-5; the D is unclear. With 4 bases removed from V and 7 bases from J, the gap between germline ends came to 14 bases. Germline V gene lookup returns CDR1 LGHDT and CDR2 YNNKEL (reference sequence). There are 14 residues in the CDR3. For the CDR3, the DNA is TGTGCCAGCAGCCTAAGGGAGGGAGGACAGCCCCAGCATTTT. It is translated as CASSLREGGQPQHF.

The rearrangement links TRBV20-1 to TRBJ2-5; TRBD1 agrees at 7 bases. The CDR3 has 18 residues. The germline CDR1 and CDR2 sequences are DFQATT and SNEGSKA (reference sequence). J was trimmed by 4 bases and V by 1 base; bases with no gene match: 18. The CDR3 loop reads CSARGFGLLRGPGETQYF. CDR3 in DNA: TGCAGTGCTAGAGGATTTGGGCTTTTGAGGGGGCCGGGAGAGACCCAGTACTTC.

The chain joins TRBV6-4 to TRBJ2-2; 9 nucleotides agree with TRBD2. This CDR3 contains 14 residues. The junction had 0 bases not matched to a gene; V was cut back by 3 bases and J by 4 bases. CDR1 MRHNA and CDR2 SNTAGT come from the germline V gene. Here the CDR3 reads CASSDSGSTGELFF. The CDR3 DNA is TGTGCCAGCAGTGATAGCGGGAGCACCGGGGAGCTGTTTTTT.

This clonotype was detected only a few times. V is TRBV5-5 and J is TRBJ2-7; possibly TRBD1 or TRBD2 for D (5 bases each). Germline V CDR1 and CDR2: SGHKS, YYEKEE (reference sequence). The CDR3 is made up of 14 amino acids. V was cut by 4 bases and J by 2 bases, with 13 bases left in between. The CDR3 nucleotides read TGTGCCAGCAGCCTCGGGACGTCAGCCTACGAGCAGTACTTC. It codes for CASSLGTSAYEQYF.

This clonotype was observed a handful of times. The chain recombines TRBV11-2 with TRBJ2-1; 12 positions match TRBD2. The CDR3 totals 20 residues. Trimming cost V 4 bases and J 0 bases; bases outside gene matches: 13. CDR1 and CDR2 from the germline V gene are SGHAT and FQNNGV. This chain's CDR3 is CASSSLLAGGQPHSYNEQFF. The DNA for the CDR3 is TGTGCCAGCAGCTCCCTACTAGCGGGAGGCCAACCTCACTCCTACAATGAGCAGTTCTTC.

This clonotype was detected only a few times. The rearrangement joins TRBV4-1 to TRBJ2-1, with D tentatively TRBD1 (6 bases). The germline gives CDR1 MGHRA, CDR2 YSYEKL. CDR3 length equals 18 residues. V lost 1 base and J lost 2, with 18 bases in between. CDR3 protein: CASSQASPRGGAYNEQFF. The CDR3 region has the DNA TGCGCCAGCAGCCAAGCATCCCCTAGAGGGGGTGCCTACAATGAGCAGTTCTTC.

The rearrangement uses TRBV5-1 and TRBJ2-2, with D perhaps TRBD1 or TRBD2 (5 bases each). The length of the CDR3 is 14 residues. CDR1 and CDR2 (germline): SGHRS, YFSETQ. The V end was cut by 7 bases, the J end by 0 bases, with 10 bases between. CDR3 sequence reads: CASGDGTNTGELFF. The CDR3 DNA sequence: TGCGCCAGCGGGGACGGAACGAACACCGGGGAGCTGTTTTTT.

Ten or more counts support this clonotype. The chain couples TRBV6-4 to TRBJ2-3, with 7 bases that match TRBD1. The germline V gene has CDR1 MRHNA and CDR2 SNTAGT. The CDR3 consists of 13 residues. The J segment lost 3 bases and the V segment lost 7 bases, leaving 4 bases of the junction unmatched. CDR3 DNA sequence: TGTGCCAGCAAGGGGGCGAATACAGATACGCAGTATTTT. It encodes CASKGANTDTQYF.

V and J are TRBV6-1 and TRBJ1-2, with D uncertain. This CDR3 has 13 residues. V lost 1 base and J 4 bases, leaving 7 bases between the germline ends. CDR1 MNHNS and CDR2 SASEGT come from the germline V gene. The CDR3, as DNA: TGTGCCAGCAGTGAAGACAGCCTCTATGGCTACACCTTC. This sequence encodes CASSEDSLYGYTF.